These 20 T cell receptor beta chains came from one sample sequenced in a study of T cells in Graves' hyperthyroidism and ophthalmopathy. Amplification yielded TCR beta CDR3 regions, with RNA transcripts as the source. RT-PCR in the first round (using the HTBI primer set) targeted the TCR CDR3. Via MiXCR, TCRdb re-called the multiplex PCR reads, giving one row per CDR3 protein. The sample lists over 550,000 distinct CDR3 sequences; over 15% were seen once. Sequenced input: blood. The receptor source for this set is a woman between 18 and 29 years old with Graves' hyperthyroidism.

This clonotype was seen a few times. The chain employs TRBV12-3 or TRBV12-4 and TRBJ1-5; D is unresolved. CDR3 length: 14 amino acids. V lost 3 bases and J lost 3, with 9 bases in between. The CDR3 sequence is CASSLNSHNQPQHF. The CDR3 nucleotides read TGTGCCAGCAGTTTGAACAGCCACAATCAGCCCCAGCATTTT.

This clonotype was seen repeatedly, ten times or more. The chain combines TRBV20-1 with TRBJ2-3; 11 bases align to TRBD2. Trimming at V came to 5 bases and at J to 2 bases, leaving 3 bases not matched to a gene. The germline V gene encodes CDR1 DFQATT and CDR2 SNEGSKA (reference sequence). The length of the CDR3 is 14 residues. The CDR3 reads CSAPTSGITDTQYF. The DNA for the CDR3 is TGCAGTGCTCCGACTAGCGGGATCACAGATACGCAGTATTTT.

The genes are TRBV5-1 and TRBJ1-4; TRBD1 matches at 7 bases. Unmatched junction bases numbered 6, after V lost 4 bases and J lost 0 bases. CDR1 is SGHRS, CDR2 YFSETQ, per germline. The CDR3 spans 16 residues. In DNA form, the CDR3 reads TGCGCCAGCAGCCCGACAGGGCGGGCAACTAATGAAAAACTGTTTTTT. Its protein is CASSPTGRATNEKLFF.

This clonotype was seen more than once but under ten times. The genes are TRBV10-3 and TRBJ2-1, with 8 positions matching TRBD2. Unmatched junction bases numbered 2, after V lost 7 bases and J lost 0 bases. This CDR3 is 14 amino acids long. Germline V gene lookup returns CDR1 ENHRY and CDR2 SYGVKD. The CDR3 DNA reads TGTGCCATCAAGAGCGGGAGCTCCTACAATGAGCAGTTCTTC. Translation: CAIKSGSSYNEQFF.

This clonotype was observed many times. A junction end diverges from the germline sequence, so it may reflect a read error. The chain carries TRBV13 and TRBJ2-7; 8 positions match TRBD2. Germline CDR1 reads PRHDT; CDR2 reads FYEKMQ (reference sequence). This CDR3 has 15 residues. The CDR3 here is CASSYGRGGSSEQYF. The CDR3, as DNA: TGTGCCAGCAGCTACGGACGGGGGGGCTCCTCCGAGCAGTACTTC.

This clonotype was detected many times. The chain is built from TRBV11-2 and TRBJ2-1; no reliable D call. This CDR3 spans 16 amino acids. The V end was cut by 5 bases, the J end by 3 bases, with 17 bases between. Germline V CDR1 and CDR2: SGHAT, FQNNGV. The CDR3 spells CASSHKEGSGYNEQFF. Written as DNA, the CDR3 is TGTGCCAGCAGCCACAAAGAAGGATCCGGCTACAATGAGCAGTTCTTC.

Many counts were recorded for this clonotype. The chain uses TRBV28 and TRBJ2-1; 10 positions match TRBD1. The CDR3 has 16 amino acids. Germline CDR1 MDHEN, CDR2 SYDVKM. V trimming: 7 bases; J trimming: 4 bases; junction bases outside the gene matches: 10. The CDR3 nucleotides are TGTGCCAGCACCCCAGCGGGACAGGGGATTTACAATGAGCAGTTCTTC. Its translation: CASTPAGQGIYNEQFF.

The chain combines TRBV5-1 with TRBJ1-4; no reliable D call. The germline V gene encodes CDR1 SGHRS and CDR2 YFSETQ. The CDR3 sequence is 13 residues long. V was clipped by 4 bases and J by 5 bases, with 9 bases between them. For the CDR3, the DNA is TGCGCCAGCAGCCCGGGCCTGAATGAAAAACTGTTTTTT. Translating it yields CASSPGLNEKLFF.

The CDR3 nucleotides are TGTGCCAGCAGGACAGGGGGTAGACGCACTGAAGCTTTCTTT. Its protein product is CASRTGGRRTEAFF. The rearrangement joins TRBV6-2 or TRBV6-3 to TRBJ1-1; 9 bases line up with TRBD1. V was clipped by 6 bases and J by 4 bases; unmatched bases: 6. The CDR3 extends over 14 amino acids. Germline-derived CDR1 and CDR2 are MNHEY and SVGEGT.

This clonotype has a count of ten or more. The rearrangement joins TRBV3-1 to TRBJ2-2; D perhaps matches TRBD2 (6 bases). Per the germline V gene, CDR1 is LGHDT and CDR2 is YNNKEL (reference sequence). This CDR3 spans 14 amino acids. V was clipped by 6 bases and J by 5 bases, with 13 bases between them. CDR3 nucleotide sequence: TGTGCCAGCAGTCGACTAGTCGGGACCGGGGAGCTGTTTTTT. It specifies CASSRLVGTGELFF.

This clonotype was observed a handful of times. This chain joins TRBV5-1 and TRBJ2-2, with D perhaps TRBD1 or TRBD2 (6 bases each). Trimming shortened V by 2 bases and J by 6 bases, and 14 bases separated the two germline ends. Germline loops: CDR1 SGHRS, CDR2 YFSETQ. The CDR3 length is 15 residues. CDR3 region: CASSFWGARAGELFF. DNA for the CDR3: TGCGCCAGCAGCTTTTGGGGGGCTCGGGCCGGGGAGCTGTTTTTT.

This clonotype has ten or more counts. This chain connects TRBV3-1 to TRBJ1-5; 7 bases agree with TRBD1. CDR1 is LGHDT, CDR2 YNNKEL, per germline (reference sequence). The trim removed 5 bases at V and 7 bases at J, leaving 8 bases unmatched. This CDR3 comprises 14 residues. The CDR3 DNA is TGTGCCAGCAGCTCTAAAGGGGGCGAGCAGCCCCAGCATTTT. Translating gives CASSSKGGEQPQHF.

This clonotype has at least ten counts. At one end the junction does not follow the germline gene, possibly because of a read error. This chain connects TRBV18 to TRBJ1-1; weak D call: TRBD1 (5 bases). Germline-derived CDR1 and CDR2 are KGHSH and LQKENI. This CDR3 comprises 13 residues. CDR3 in amino acids: CASSPQGNAEAFF. CDR3 nucleotide sequence: TGTGCCAGCTCACCACAGGGGAACGCTGAAGCTTTCTTT.

There are many counts of this clonotype. The chain combines TRBV7-6 with TRBJ2-7, with a weak D call TRBD1 (6 bases). Germline CDR1 is SGHVS and CDR2 is FNYEAQ. The V end was cut by 1 base, the J end by 7 bases, with 14 bases between. The CDR3 is 14 residues long. CDR3 sequence reads: CASSLGVDGQEQYF. The CDR3 DNA reads as TGTGCCAGCAGCTTAGGGGTGGACGGACAGGAGCAGTACTTC.

This clonotype showed up many times. CDR3 bases: TGCAGCGTTGAAGGGACACGGAACACTGAAGCTTTCTTT. It yields the protein CSVEGTRNTEAFF. The V gene is TRBV29-1, the J gene TRBJ1-1; perhaps TRBD1 as D (5 bases). Germline loops: CDR1 SQVTM, CDR2 ANQGSEA. There are 13 residues in the CDR3. Trimming removed 1 base from V and 1 base from J, with 7 bases in between.

At least ten counts were recorded for this clonotype. The chain has TRBV20-1 and TRBJ1-6, with 8 positions matching TRBD1. Trimming removed 4 bases from V and 6 bases from J; junction bases left unmatched: 8. In germline, CDR1 is DFQATT, CDR2 SNEGSKA (reference sequence). This CDR3 has 15 amino acids. CDR3 region: CSANPLGQGNSPLHF. DNA of the CDR3: TGCAGTGCTAACCCACTCGGACAGGGTAATTCACCCCTCCACTTT.

This clonotype was recorded a few times. V and J are TRBV12-3 or TRBV12-4 and TRBJ1-6; 7 nucleotides align to TRBD1. This CDR3 has 18 amino acids. Unmatched junction bases numbered 11, after V lost 5 bases and J lost 1 base. CDR3 bases: TGTGCCAGCAGTCCCGAGACAGGGACAAGATCCTATAATTCACCCCTCCACTTT. Protein: CASSPETGTRSYNSPLHF.

The V call is TRBV2, the J call TRBJ2-7; TRBD2 agrees at 11 bases. Trimming at V came to 8 bases and at J to 9 bases, leaving 9 bases not matched to a gene. The germline V gene has CDR1 SNHLY and CDR2 FYNNEI. The CDR3 runs 13 residues. In DNA, the CDR3 is TGTGCCAGCCGCTCTAGCGGGGGGCCGGCGCAGTACTTC. It translates to CASRSSGGPAQYF.

In this sample, this clonotype turned up many times. The rearrangement uses TRBV18 and TRBJ2-7; TRBD2 is a possible D gene (5 bases). Per germline, CDR1 KGHSH and CDR2 LQKENI. CDR3 size: 13 residues. V gave up 3 bases and J gave up 0 bases, with 6 bases separating them. The CDR3 loop is CASSPEDSYEQYF. The CDR3 DNA reads as TGTGCCAGCTCACCGGAGGACTCCTACGAGCAGTACTTC. Full variable domain (outside the CDR3, taken from reference TRBV18 and TRBJ2-7): NAGVMQNPRHLVRRRGQEARLRCSPMKGHSHVYWYRQLPEEGLKFMVYLQKENIIDESGMPKERFSAEFPKEGPSILRIQQVVRGDSAAYFCASSPEDSYEQYFGPGTRLTVT.

This clonotype was counted many times. The chain has TRBV7-2 and TRBJ2-5; a weak D match, TRBD1 (6 bases). The CDR3 totals 16 residues. The germline V and J ends were trimmed by 3 bases and 4 bases, with 18 bases remaining between them. CDR1 is SGHTA and CDR2 is FQGNSA in the germline V gene. CDR3 nucleotide sequence: TGTGCCAGCAGCTTTCGCGACAGGTTTGGGGCAGAGACCCAGTACTTC. Its translation: CASSFRDRFGAETQYF.